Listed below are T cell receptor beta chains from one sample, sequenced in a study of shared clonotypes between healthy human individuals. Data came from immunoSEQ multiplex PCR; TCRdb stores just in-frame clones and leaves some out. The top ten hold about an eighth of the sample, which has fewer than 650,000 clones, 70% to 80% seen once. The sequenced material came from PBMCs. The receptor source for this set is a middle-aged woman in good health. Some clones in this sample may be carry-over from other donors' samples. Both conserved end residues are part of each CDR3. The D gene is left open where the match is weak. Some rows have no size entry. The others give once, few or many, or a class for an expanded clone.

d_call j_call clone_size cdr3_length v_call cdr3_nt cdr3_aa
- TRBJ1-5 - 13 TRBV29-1 TGCAGCGTACAGACGTATAGCAATCAGCCCCAGCATTTT CSVQTYSNQPQHF
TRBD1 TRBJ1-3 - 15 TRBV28 TGTGCCAGCTGGACAGGGTCTTACTCTGGAAACACCATATATTTT CASWTGSYSGNTIYF
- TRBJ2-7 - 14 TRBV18 TGTGCCAGCTCACCAGAGGGGTGGGCCTACGAGCAGTACTTC CASSPEGWAYEQYF
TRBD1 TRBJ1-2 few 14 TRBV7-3 TGTGCCAGCAGCTTAAACGACAGGGTCGGAGGCTACACCTTC CASSLNDRVGGYTF
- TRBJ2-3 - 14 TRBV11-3 TGTGCCAGCAGCTTAGCGCATCATGCGGATACGCAGTATTTT CASSLAHHADTQYF
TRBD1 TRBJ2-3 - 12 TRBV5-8 TGTGCCAGCAGCCCGGGGACAGCTGTACAGTATTTT CASSPGTAVQYF
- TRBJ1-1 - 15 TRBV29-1 TGCAGCTTACTAAAGGGAGCCGCTTGGGGCACTGAAGCTTTCTTT CSLLKGAAWGTEAFF
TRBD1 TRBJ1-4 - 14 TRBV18 TGTGCCAGCTCCCTCACAGGGGGCGTCGAAAAACTGTTTTTT CASSLTGGVEKLFF
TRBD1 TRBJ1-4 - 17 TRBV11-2 TGTGCCAGCAGCCGGGGACAGGGAGGGGGTAATGTCGAAAAACTGTTTTTT CASSRGQGGGNVEKLFF
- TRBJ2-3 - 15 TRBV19 TGTGCCAGTAGTCGGGGCACGACTAGCACAGATACGCAGTATTTT CASSRGTTSTDTQYF
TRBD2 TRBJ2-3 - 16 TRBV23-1 TGCGCCAGCAGTCGAATCTATAGCGGGAGGGTGGATACGCAGTATTTT CASSRIYSGRVDTQYF
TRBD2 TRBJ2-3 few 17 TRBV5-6 TGTGCCAGCAGCTTGCGGACTAGCGGAACCAGCACAGATACGCAGTATTTT CASSLRTSGTSTDTQYF
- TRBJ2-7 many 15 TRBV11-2 TGTGCCAGCAGCTTGAGGGACGGAATGATCTACGAGCAGTACTTC CASSLRDGMIYEQYF
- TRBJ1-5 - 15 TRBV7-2 TGTGCCAGCAGCCCTGGTGGGTCTCGGAGGCAGCCCCAGCATTTT CASSPGGSRRQPQHF
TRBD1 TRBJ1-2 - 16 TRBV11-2 TGTGCCAGCAGCTTAGTTTCAGGGGGCGTATATTATGGCTACACCTTC CASSLVSGGVYYGYTF
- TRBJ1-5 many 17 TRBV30 TGTGCCTGGAGTGGGATCTTCGAGACAGCAACCGGACAGCCCCAGCATTTT CAWSGIFETATGQPQHF
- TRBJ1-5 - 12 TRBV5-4 TGTGCCAGCAGCTTGCCCAATCAGCCCCAGCATTTT CASSLPNQPQHF
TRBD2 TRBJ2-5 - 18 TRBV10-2 TGCGCCAGTCTCCCGGGACTAGCGGGAGAGGGGGGAGGGGAGACCCAGTACTTC CASLPGLAGEGGGETQYF
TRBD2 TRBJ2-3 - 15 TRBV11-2 TGTGCCAGCAGCTTAGCGCCGGGGCCGACTAGCCCGCAGTATTTT CASSLAPGPTSPQYF